This T cell receptor beta chain was recorded in a study of T cells in localized non-small cell lung cancer. General observations from the study: Heterogeneity within the tumor remains possible, as just one region underwent sequencing. Clonality peaked in uninvolved adjacent lung rather than tumor.

This table comes from immunoSEQ multiplex PCR, and its TCRdb copy is limited to in-frame clones, with some not included. The sample consists of more than 20,000 clones, 80% to 90% of them appearing once. As concerns this clone: The antigen is not known.

Germline CDR1 is SGHRS and CDR2 is YFSETQ. V trimming: 4 bases; J trimming: 6 bases; junction bases outside the gene matches: 12. The CDR3 sequence is 15 residues long. The rearrangement links TRBV5-1 to TRBJ1-1, with 7 bases matching TRBD1. The origin of this receptor is a female donor over 55 with stage I lung adenocarcinoma. The material was peripheral blood, obtained before any cancer treatment. The CDR3 coding sequence is TGCGCCAGCAGCCTTAATACGGGACAGTCGGCTGAAGCTTTCTTT. It translates to CASSLNTGQSAEAFF.